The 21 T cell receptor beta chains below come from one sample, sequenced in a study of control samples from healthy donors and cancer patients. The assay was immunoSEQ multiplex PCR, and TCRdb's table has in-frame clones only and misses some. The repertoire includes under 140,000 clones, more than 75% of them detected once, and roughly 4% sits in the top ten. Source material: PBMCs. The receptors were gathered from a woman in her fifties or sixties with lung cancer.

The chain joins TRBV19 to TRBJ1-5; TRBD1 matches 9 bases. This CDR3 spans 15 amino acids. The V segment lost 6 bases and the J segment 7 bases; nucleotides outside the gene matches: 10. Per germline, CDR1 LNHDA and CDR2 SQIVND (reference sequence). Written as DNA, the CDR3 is TGTGCCAGTAGGGAGACAGGGGGACAAGACCAGCCCCAGCATTTT. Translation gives CASRETGGQDQPQHF. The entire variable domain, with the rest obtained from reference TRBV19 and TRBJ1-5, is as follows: DGGITQSPKYLFRKEGQNVTLSCEQNLNHDAMYWYRQDPGQGLRLIYYSQIVNDFQKGDIAEGYSVSREKKESFPLTVTSAQKNPTAFYLCASRETGGQDQPQHFGDGTRLSIL.

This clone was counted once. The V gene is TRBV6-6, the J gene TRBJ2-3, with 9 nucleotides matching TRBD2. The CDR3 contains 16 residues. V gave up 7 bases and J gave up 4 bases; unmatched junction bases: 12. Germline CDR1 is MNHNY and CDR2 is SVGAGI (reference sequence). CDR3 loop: CASTVGAGGVADTQYF. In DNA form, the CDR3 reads TGTGCCAGCACCGTTGGGGCGGGAGGGGTGGCAGATACGCAGTATTTT.

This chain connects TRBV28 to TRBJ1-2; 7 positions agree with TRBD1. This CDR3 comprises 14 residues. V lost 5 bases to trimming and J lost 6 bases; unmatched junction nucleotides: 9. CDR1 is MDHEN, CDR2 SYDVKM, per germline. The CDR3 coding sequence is TGTGCCAGCAGTCAACAGGGGAAGGTGGATGGCTACACCTTC. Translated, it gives CASSQQGKVDGYTF.

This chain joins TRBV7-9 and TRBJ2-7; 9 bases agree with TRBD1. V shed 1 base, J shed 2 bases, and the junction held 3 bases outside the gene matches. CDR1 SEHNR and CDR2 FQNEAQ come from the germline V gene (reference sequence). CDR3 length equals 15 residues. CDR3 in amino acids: CASSLGGTGPYEQYF. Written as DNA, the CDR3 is TGTGCCAGCAGCTTAGGAGGGACAGGGCCCTACGAGCAGTACTTC.

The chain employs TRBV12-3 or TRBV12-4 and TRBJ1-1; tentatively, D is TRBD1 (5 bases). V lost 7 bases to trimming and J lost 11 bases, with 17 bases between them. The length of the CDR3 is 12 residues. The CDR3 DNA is TGTGCCAGCACCCTAAACCGGGACGCGGCTTTCTTT. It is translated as CASTLNRDAAFF.

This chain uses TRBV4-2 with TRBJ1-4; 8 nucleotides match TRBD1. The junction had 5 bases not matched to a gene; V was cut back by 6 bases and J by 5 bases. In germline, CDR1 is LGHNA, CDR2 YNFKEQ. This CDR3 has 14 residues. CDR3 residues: CASRYGTGNEKLFF. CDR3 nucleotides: TGTGCCAGCAGATACGGGACAGGCAATGAAAAACTGTTTTTT.

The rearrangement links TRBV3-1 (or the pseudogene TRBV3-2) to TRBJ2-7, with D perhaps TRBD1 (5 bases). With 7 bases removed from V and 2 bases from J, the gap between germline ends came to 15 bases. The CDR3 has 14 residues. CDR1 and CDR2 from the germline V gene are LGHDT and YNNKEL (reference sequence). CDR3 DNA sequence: TGTGCCAGCACCCCCAGGGCGAGTCCCTACGAGCAGTACTTC. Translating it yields CASTPRASPYEQYF.

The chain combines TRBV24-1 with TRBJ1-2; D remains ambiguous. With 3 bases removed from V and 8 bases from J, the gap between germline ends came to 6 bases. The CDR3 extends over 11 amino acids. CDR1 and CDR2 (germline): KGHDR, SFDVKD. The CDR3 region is CATSDGRGYTF. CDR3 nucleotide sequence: TGTGCCACCAGTGATGGAAGGGGCTACACCTTC.

The CDR3 coding sequence is TGTGCCACCAGCAGAGATAGGGACAGGTACACCTACGAGCAGTACTTC. It specifies CATSRDRDRYTYEQYF. This chain joins TRBV15 and TRBJ2-7, with TRBD1 matching over 8 bases. The CDR3 has 16 amino acids. In germline, CDR1 is LNHNV, CDR2 YYDKDF (reference sequence). Losses at the gene ends were 0 bases for V and 2 bases for J; bases not matched to a gene: 6.

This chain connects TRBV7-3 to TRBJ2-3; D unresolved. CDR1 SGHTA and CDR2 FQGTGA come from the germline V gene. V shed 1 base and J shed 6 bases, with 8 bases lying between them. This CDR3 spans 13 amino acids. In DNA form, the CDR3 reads TGTGCCAGCAGCTTAATGAGAGACGATACGCAGTATTTT. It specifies CASSLMRDDTQYF.

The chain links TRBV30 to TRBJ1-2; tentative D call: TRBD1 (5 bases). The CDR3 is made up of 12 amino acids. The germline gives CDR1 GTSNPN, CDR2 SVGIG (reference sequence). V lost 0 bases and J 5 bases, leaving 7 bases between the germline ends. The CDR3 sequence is CAWSVGTYGYTF. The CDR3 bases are TGTGCCTGGAGTGTCGGGACTTATGGCTACACCTTC.

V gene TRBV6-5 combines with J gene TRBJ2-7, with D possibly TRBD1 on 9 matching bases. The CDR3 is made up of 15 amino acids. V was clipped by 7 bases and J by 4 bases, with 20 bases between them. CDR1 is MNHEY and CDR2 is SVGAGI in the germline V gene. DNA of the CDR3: TGTGCCAGCACCCCGGGGGGGACAGGGCAATACGAGCAGTACTTC. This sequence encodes CASTPGGTGQYEQYF.

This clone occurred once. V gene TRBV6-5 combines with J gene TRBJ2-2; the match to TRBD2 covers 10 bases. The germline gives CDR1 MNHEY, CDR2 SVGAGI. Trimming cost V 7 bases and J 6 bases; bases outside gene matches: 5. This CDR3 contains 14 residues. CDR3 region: CASKKSGGAGELFF. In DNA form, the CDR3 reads TGTGCCAGCAAAAAAAGCGGGGGGGCCGGGGAGCTGTTTTTT.

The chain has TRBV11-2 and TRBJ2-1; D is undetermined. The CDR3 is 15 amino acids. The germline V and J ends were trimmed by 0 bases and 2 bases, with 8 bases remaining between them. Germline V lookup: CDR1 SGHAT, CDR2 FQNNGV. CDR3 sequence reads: CASSLEDFAYNEQFF. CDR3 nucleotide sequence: TGTGCCAGCAGCTTAGAGGATTTCGCCTACAATGAGCAGTTCTTC.

The CDR3 protein is CASRRLAGEGGELFF. The DNA of the CDR3 is TGTGCCAGCAGACGACTAGCGGGAGAGGGCGGGGAGCTGTTTTTT. V usage is TRBV3-1 (or the pseudogene TRBV3-2) and J usage is TRBJ2-2; 12 bases are a match to TRBD2. The V gene end was trimmed by 6 bases and the J gene end by 7 bases; junction bases not matched to a gene: 6. The CDR3 covers 15 residues. Per the germline V gene, CDR1 is LGHDT and CDR2 is YNNKEL (reference sequence).

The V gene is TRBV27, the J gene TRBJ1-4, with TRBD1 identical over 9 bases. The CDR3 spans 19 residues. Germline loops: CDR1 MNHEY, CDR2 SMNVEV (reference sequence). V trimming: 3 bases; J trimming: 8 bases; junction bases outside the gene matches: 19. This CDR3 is CASSLQAAPGQGNIEKLFF. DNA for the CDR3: TGTGCCAGCAGTTTGCAAGCGGCACCGGGACAGGGAAATATAGAAAAACTGTTTTTT.

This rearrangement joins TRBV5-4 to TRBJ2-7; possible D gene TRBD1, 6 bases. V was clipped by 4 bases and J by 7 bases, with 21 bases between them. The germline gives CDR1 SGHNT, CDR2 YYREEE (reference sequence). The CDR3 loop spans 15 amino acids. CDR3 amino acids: CASSIPGADVGEQYF. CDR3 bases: TGTGCCAGCAGCATTCCAGGGGCGGACGTCGGGGAGCAGTACTTC.

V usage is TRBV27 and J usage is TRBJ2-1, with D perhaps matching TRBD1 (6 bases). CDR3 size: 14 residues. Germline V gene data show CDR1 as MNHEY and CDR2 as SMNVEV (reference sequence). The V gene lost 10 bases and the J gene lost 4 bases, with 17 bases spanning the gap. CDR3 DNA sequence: TGTGCCATCCTACCGGGACATCTGTACAATGAGCAGTTCTTC. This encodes CAILPGHLYNEQFF.

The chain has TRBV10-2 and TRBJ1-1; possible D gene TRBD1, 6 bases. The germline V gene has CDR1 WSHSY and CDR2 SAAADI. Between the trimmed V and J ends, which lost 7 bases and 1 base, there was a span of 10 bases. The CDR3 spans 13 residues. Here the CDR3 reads CASKLQGNTEAFF. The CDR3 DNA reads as TGCGCCAGCAAGCTACAGGGGAACACTGAAGCTTTCTTT.

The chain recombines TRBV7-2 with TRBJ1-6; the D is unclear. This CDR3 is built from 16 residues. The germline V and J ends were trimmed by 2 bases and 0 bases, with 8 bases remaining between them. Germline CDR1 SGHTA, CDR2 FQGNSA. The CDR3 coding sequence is TGTGCCAGCAGCTTATCGGGAAGCTCCTATAATTCACCCCTCCACTTT. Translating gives CASSLSGSSYNSPLHF.

The CDR3 sequence: CASSPGQGSTEAFF. The CDR3 DNA reads as TGTGCCAGCTCCCCTGGACAGGGAAGCACTGAAGCTTTCTTT. The chain couples TRBV18 to TRBJ1-1, with 8 bases that match TRBD1. CDR3 length: 14 residues. V was clipped by 6 bases and J by 4 bases; unmatched bases: 7. The germline V gene has CDR1 KGHSH and CDR2 LQKENI. Full variable domain (missing parts from reference TRBV18 and TRBJ1-1): NAGVMQNPRHLVRRRGQEARLRCSPMKGHSHVYWYRQLPEEGLKFMVYLQKENIIDESGMPKERFSAEFPKEGPSILRIQQVVRGDSAAYFCASSPGQGSTEAFFGQGTRLTVV.